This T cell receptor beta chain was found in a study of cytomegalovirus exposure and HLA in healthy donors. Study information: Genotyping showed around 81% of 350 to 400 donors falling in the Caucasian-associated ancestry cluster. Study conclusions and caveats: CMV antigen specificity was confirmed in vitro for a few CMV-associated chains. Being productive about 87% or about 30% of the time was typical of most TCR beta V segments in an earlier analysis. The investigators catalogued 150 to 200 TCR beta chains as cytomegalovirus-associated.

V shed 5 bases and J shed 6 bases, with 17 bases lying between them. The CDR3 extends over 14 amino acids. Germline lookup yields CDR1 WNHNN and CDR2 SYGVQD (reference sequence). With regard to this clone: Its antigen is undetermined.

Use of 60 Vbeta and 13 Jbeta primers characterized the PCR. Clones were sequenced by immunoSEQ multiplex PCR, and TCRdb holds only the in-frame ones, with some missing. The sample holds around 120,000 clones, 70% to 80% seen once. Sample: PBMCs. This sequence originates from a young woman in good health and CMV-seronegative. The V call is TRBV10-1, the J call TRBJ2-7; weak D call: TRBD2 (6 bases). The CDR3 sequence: CASSPGTLGSEQYF. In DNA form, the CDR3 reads TGCGCCAGCAGTCCCGGGACTCTCGGGAGCGAGCAGTACTTC.